These T cell receptor beta chains were read from a single sample in a study of blood T cells in healthy people across ages. MiXCR, applied by TCRdb to the 5' RACE reads, yields one record per CDR3 protein. This table has approximately 1.5 million distinct CDR3 sequences, 30% to 40% appearing once. Sequencing was carried out using blood. Source of these receptors: a woman in her twenties or thirties in good health. Each CDR3 is given without its conserved first and last residue. A D gene is named only where the DNA matches it firmly. Clone sizes are given selectively: once, few, many, or a class where the clone is expanded.

d_gene: .; abundance: few; v_gene: TRBV30; len: 13; CDR3aa: AWSTRRPPNTEAF
d_gene: .; abundance: .; v_gene: TRBV6-1; len: 14; CDR3aa: ASSDQKEIWSYEQY
d_gene: TRBD1; abundance: .; v_gene: TRBV5-1; len: 12; CDR3aa: ASRRDRGVFGYT
d_gene: .; abundance: few; v_gene: TRBV20-1; len: 13; CDR3aa: SARDYWAVESPLH
d_gene: .; abundance: many; v_gene: TRBV6-2/TRBV6-3; len: 12; CDR3aa: ASSYRQGGYGYT
d_gene: TRBD1; abundance: .; v_gene: TRBV6-2/TRBV6-3; len: 12; CDR3aa: ASDQDRGSREQY
d_gene: TRBD2; abundance: .; v_gene: TRBV27; len: 16; CDR3aa: ASSPEILAGVRTDTQY
d_gene: .; abundance: .; v_gene: TRBV6-5; len: 14; CDR3aa: ASSYSRSIFYNEQF
d_gene: TRBD2; abundance: .; v_gene: TRBV5-1; len: 13; CDR3aa: ASSLGTRIINEQF
d_gene: TRBD2; abundance: .; v_gene: TRBV11-2; len: 11; CDR3aa: ASRSQQEGGEY
d_gene: .; abundance: many; v_gene: TRBV30; len: 11; CDR3aa: AWATGGSYGYT
d_gene: .; abundance: .; v_gene: TRBV27; len: 12; CDR3aa: ASSPYVGSDTQY
d_gene: .; abundance: few; v_gene: TRBV3-1; len: 10; CDR3aa: ASSRLEDTQY
d_gene: .; abundance: many; v_gene: TRBV15; len: 14; CDR3aa: ATSSAPRDEHNEQF
d_gene: .; abundance: .; v_gene: TRBV7-2; len: 12; CDR3aa: ASSVFVKTDTQY
d_gene: .; abundance: few; v_gene: TRBV2; len: 10; CDR3aa: ASRDVTDTQY
d_gene: TRBD2; abundance: few; v_gene: TRBV7-2; len: 14; CDR3aa: ASSDPVLAGVFEQF
d_gene: .; abundance: .; v_gene: TRBV5-1; len: 17; CDR3aa: ASSLGGGPIRSSYNEQF
d_gene: TRBD1; abundance: few; v_gene: TRBV7-2; len: 14; CDR3aa: ASSHWTGLFSNEQF
d_gene: TRBD1; abundance: .; v_gene: TRBV30; len: 14; CDR3aa: AWSPQTGKFGETQY
d_gene: TRBD1; abundance: .; v_gene: TRBV11-1; len: 12; CDR3aa: ASRPDRGQTEAF
d_gene: .; abundance: .; v_gene: TRBV5-1; len: 11; CDR3aa: ASTLDVVNGQV
d_gene: TRBD2; abundance: few; v_gene: TRBV11-2; len: 14; CDR3aa: ASSSLAGGAQETQY
d_gene: .; abundance: .; v_gene: TRBV20-1; len: 11; CDR3aa: SGWTDSNSPLH
d_gene: .; abundance: .; v_gene: TRBV5-5; len: 14; CDR3aa: ASSLDSGLGTDTQY
d_gene: .; abundance: .; v_gene: TRBV24-1; len: 13; CDR3aa: ATSDPHGGVDTQY
d_gene: .; abundance: .; v_gene: TRBV20-1; len: 14; CDR3aa: SARARRFTLTDTQY
d_gene: .; abundance: few; v_gene: TRBV6-1; len: 12; CDR3aa: ASSQIIRTDTQY
d_gene: TRBD2; abundance: many; v_gene: TRBV7-8; len: 14; CDR3aa: ASSFNSGGAEETQY
d_gene: .; abundance: few; v_gene: TRBV29-1; len: 11; CDR3aa: SVGFGSGDPQF
d_gene: TRBD2; abundance: once; v_gene: TRBV6-1; len: 14; CDR3aa: ANKIGVAGTYNEQF
d_gene: TRBD2; abundance: few; v_gene: TRBV12-3/TRBV12-4; len: 12; CDR3aa: ASRPAGGPDTQY
d_gene: .; abundance: .; v_gene: TRBV7-8; len: 12; CDR3aa: ASSLEEGVETQY
d_gene: .; abundance: once; v_gene: TRBV7-8; len: 15; CDR3aa: ASSLDSMRATNEKLF
d_gene: .; abundance: many; v_gene: TRBV20-1; len: 10; CDR3aa: SASEDAYEQY
d_gene: TRBD2; abundance: few; v_gene: TRBV5-4; len: 15; CDR3aa: ASSILKREGRQETQY
d_gene: .; abundance: few; v_gene: TRBV10-3; len: 13; CDR3aa: AISLGTLTGNTIY
d_gene: TRBD1; abundance: few; v_gene: TRBV20-1; len: 13; CDR3aa: SVSEAGTGGETQY
d_gene: .; abundance: few; v_gene: TRBV6-1; len: 11; CDR3aa: ASGFGQYYEQY
d_gene: .; abundance: .; v_gene: TRBV5-4; len: 13; CDR3aa: ASSAPNGSIYGYT
d_gene: .; abundance: few; v_gene: TRBV18; len: 10; CDR3aa: AGGSGQETQY
d_gene: .; abundance: .; v_gene: TRBV7-3; len: 12; CDR3aa: ASSQGHDRQTQY
d_gene: .; abundance: .; v_gene: TRBV12-3/TRBV12-4; len: 11; CDR3aa: ASSPWPGNGYT
d_gene: .; abundance: few; v_gene: TRBV2; len: 14; CDR3aa: ASSDRQLGRNEKLF
d_gene: .; abundance: .; v_gene: TRBV28; len: 11; CDR3aa: ATRVRPSYEQY
d_gene: .; abundance: .; v_gene: TRBV7-2; len: 13; CDR3aa: ASSLVGTEVYEQY
d_gene: .; abundance: few; v_gene: TRBV7-9; len: 12; CDR3aa: ASSLFSYQETQY